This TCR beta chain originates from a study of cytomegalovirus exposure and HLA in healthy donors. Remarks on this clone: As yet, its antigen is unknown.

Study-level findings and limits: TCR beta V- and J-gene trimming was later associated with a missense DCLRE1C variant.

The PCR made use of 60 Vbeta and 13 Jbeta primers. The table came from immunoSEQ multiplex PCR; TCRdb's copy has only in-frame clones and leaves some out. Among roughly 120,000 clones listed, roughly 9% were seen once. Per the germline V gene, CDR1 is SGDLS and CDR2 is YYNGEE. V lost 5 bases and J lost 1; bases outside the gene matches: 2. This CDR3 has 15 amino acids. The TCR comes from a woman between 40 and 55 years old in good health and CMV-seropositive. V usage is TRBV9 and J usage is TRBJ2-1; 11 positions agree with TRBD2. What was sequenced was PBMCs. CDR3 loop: CASSASGGSYNEQFF. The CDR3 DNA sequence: TGTGCCAGCAGTGCTAGCGGGGGGTCCTACAATGAGCAGTTCTTC.